This T cell receptor (beta chain) was sequenced for a study of blood T cell repertoires in COVID-19. Original processing notes: Reference gene primer amplification gave nucleated cell count estimates. Profiling relied on immunoSEQ multiplex PCR, and the TCRdb table lists in-frame clones only, not all of them. V, J and clone size reflect that table, while D and trimming were determined from the DNA. Among over 130,000 clones listed, roughly 80% were seen once. Germline V CDR1 and CDR2: MGHDK, SYGVNS. This CDR3 is 13 amino acids long. V shed 5 bases and J 7 bases; nucleotides not matched to a gene: 5. Sequenced material: peripheral blood. This chain connects TRBV25-1 to TRBJ1-2; 9 positions match TRBD1. The receptor was isolated from a middle-aged man with acute or convalescent COVID-19. CDR3 residues: CASSLTGGIGYTF. CDR3 nucleotide sequence: TGTGCCAGCAGTCTGACAGGGGGGATTGGCTACACCTTC.